This TCR beta chain originates from a study of cytomegalovirus exposure and HLA in healthy donors (dated by TCRdb to the late 2010s). With respect to the entire study: According to a later analysis, the 120 or so validation repertoires were produced on the same platform as the 700 or so repertoires of the first cohort. Besides the first cohort of around 670 subjects, a separate validation cohort made up of 120 different subjects was used. To predict cytomegalovirus infection status, the study combined high-throughput TCR immunosequencing, statistical association of individual TCRs with disease status, and machine learning. The study was designed to test whether signatures of past pathogen exposure could be identified by cataloging public T cell receptors. The full study reports these points: The study listed around 160 TCR beta chains as associated with cytomegalovirus. A later analysis lacked HLA typing for the validation cohort, so it scored co-occurrence in that cohort across all 110 or so repertoires. In both the original and validation cohorts, the classifier was reported to diagnose cytomegalovirus status with high specificity and sensitivity. It was suggested by the authors that the approach could potentially be generalized to other disease states and immunological phenotypes. Most TCR sequences were seen in very few donors, while some public TCRs were found in many individuals. A later analysis found that TCRs clustered in the first cohort also tended to co-occur in the 130 or so validation repertoires, with about 94% of cluster scores above 0. In vitro tests confirmed that a few of the cytomegalovirus-associated TCR beta chains recognize cytomegalovirus antigens.

CDR1 is given as MDHEN and CDR2 as SYDVKM, both from the germline V gene. CDR3 length: 13 amino acids, cysteine to phenylalanine. The entry retains the CDR3 DNA only, 39 bases that are in frame from base 1. Remarks on this clone: Its antigen has not been determined. Sequence at one end of the junction differs from germline and may be a read error.

The protocol used for the library was the immunoSEQ multiplex PCR assay. The published analysis was carried out like this. A statistical classification framework was developed to diagnose cytomegalovirus status using the catalog of TCR beta chain sequences. This is the immuneACCESS table as TCRdb keeps it, with only in-frame sequences that have V and J called. A part of the clones is gone; compared with another copy, unresolved V genes explain less than half, and the rest is unexplained. That table supplies the V and J calls and clone size; D and trimming were determined from the DNA. The sample profile shows 78,000 or so clones; 90% to 97% of them were found once. The top ten hold roughly 1.6% of the sample. Donors formed part of the validation cohort, which comprised 120 subjects and was distinct from the first cohort of under 800 subjects.

The sample taken for sequencing was PBMCs. The clonotype was recovered from a man aged 18 to 30 in good health and CMV-seropositive. The chain employs TRBV28 and TRBJ1-2; TRBD1 matches 7 bases in the middle. The CDR3 protein sequence reads: CASSLSWTGPSLF. The nucleotide sequence is given as TGTGCCAGCAGTTTATCCTGGACAGGACCGAGTCTCTTC.